These T cell receptor beta chains were read from a single sample in a study of blood T cells in healthy people across ages. TCRdb redid the calling of the 5' RACE reads with MiXCR, one entry per CDR3 protein. The sample lists 1,500,000 or so distinct CDR3 sequences; roughly 43% were seen once. Sequencing was done on a sample of blood. These receptors were collected from a woman aged 18-29 years in good health. CDR3s include the opening cysteine and the closing phenylalanine or tryptophan. The order of the fields is J gene, D gene, V gene, clone size, CDR3 DNA, CDR3 protein. A D gene is named only where the DNA matches it firmly. The size entry is marked missing in some rows and otherwise reads once, few, many or a size class.

>TRBJ1-1|-|TRBV6-1|few
TGTGCCAGCAATACAGGGTTTGGTGAAGCTTTCTTT
CASNTGFGEAFF
>TRBJ1-1|-|TRBV12-5|once
TGTGCTAGTGGTTGGGAGGGTCTACTTACCAGGGGTCCGAACACTGAAGCTTTCTTT
CASGWEGLLTRGPNTEAFF
>TRBJ2-5|TRBD2|TRBV6-5|-
TGTGCCAGCAGTTACCGCCCTTCGATGGGGGGGAAAGAGACCCAGTACTTC
CASSYRPSMGGKETQYF
>TRBJ1-2|-|TRBV12-3/TRBV12-4|-
TGTGCCAGCACTGGCTCTTTGAACTATGGCTACACCTTC
CASTGSLNYGYTF
>TRBJ2-1|-|TRBV7-7|-
TGTGCTAGCAGCGCCCGTTCAGGGGCCAATGAGCAGTTCTTC
CASSARSGANEQFF
>TRBJ2-1|TRBD2|TRBV20-1|few
TGCAGTGCTAGAGGTGTGGCGGGGGTTACTTATGAGCAGTTCTTC
CSARGVAGVTYEQFF
>TRBJ2-4|-|TRBV20-1|-
TGCAGTGCTAGAGATGCTGGAGGGACCAAAAACATTCAGTACTTC
CSARDAGGTKNIQYF
>TRBJ2-3|TRBD2|TRBV6-1|many
TGTGCCAGCATCCGGACTAGCGGGGGATCAGATACGCAGTATTTT
CASIRTSGGSDTQYF
>TRBJ2-7|-|TRBV2|-
TGTGCCAGCTCGGACTCCCCCTACGAGCAGTACTTC
CASSDSPYEQYF
>TRBJ2-2|TRBD1|TRBV18|-
TGTGCCAGCTCACCACCGGGACAGTCCCTTTCCGGGGAGCTGTTTTTT
CASSPPGQSLSGELFF
>TRBJ2-3|-|TRBV7-2|-
TGTGCCAGCAGCTTTGGTCTTCCCAGCACAGATACGCAGTATTTT
CASSFGLPSTDTQYF
>TRBJ2-7|-|TRBV20-1|-
TGCAGTGCTAGAGATCCCAATAAAGGCGAGCAGTACTTC
CSARDPNKGEQYF
>TRBJ2-7|TRBD2|TRBV27|-
TGTGCCAGCAGTTCTAGCGGGAGCTTTTACGAGCAGTACTTC
CASSSSGSFYEQYF
>TRBJ1-1|-|TRBV18|once
TGTGCCAGCTCAGGTTACAGGGCAGAAACTGAAGCTTTCTTT
CASSGYRAETEAFF
>TRBJ2-1|-|TRBV29-1|few
TGCAGCGTTGAGGGACAACACAATGAGCAGTTCTTC
CSVEGQHNEQFF
>TRBJ1-2|-|TRBV11-2|-
TGTGCCAGCAGCTTAGGACCTGTCGAAGGCTACACCTTC
CASSLGPVEGYTF
>TRBJ1-6|-|TRBV4-1|-
TGCGCCAGCAGCCAAGCCCTGGTTTTAGAACCCGATAATTCACCCCTCCACTTT
CASSQALVLEPDNSPLHF
>TRBJ1-4|-|TRBV3-1|-
TGTGCCAGCAGCGAAGCGGGGCTTCGTGAAAAACTGTTTTTT
CASSEAGLREKLFF
>TRBJ1-4|-|TRBV7-9|few
TGTGCCAGCAGCAAGGGTCCACCTAATGAAAAACTGTTTTTT
CASSKGPPNEKLFF
>TRBJ1-1|-|TRBV7-9|-
TGTGCCAGCAGCTTAAGCGGTGGGGCAGCGTCTACAACTGAAGCTTTCTTT
CASSLSGGAASTTEAFF
>TRBJ2-7|TRBD1|TRBV14|-
TGTGTCAGCAGCCTAATGACAGGGGGCTACGAGCAGTACTTC
CVSSLMTGGYEQYF
>TRBJ1-2|-|TRBV20-1|-
TGCAGTGCTAGAGATGGGGACACCCTCTATGGCTACACCTTC
CSARDGDTLYGYTF
>TRBJ2-1|-|TRBV29-1|few
TGCAGCGTTGCCGGGACCTACAATGAGCAGTTCTTC
CSVAGTYNEQFF
>TRBJ1-1|-|TRBV11-2|few
TGTGCCAGCAGAAATCCCCGGGGCACTGAAGCTTTCTTT
CASRNPRGTEAFF
>TRBJ1-3|-|TRBV7-9|once
TGTGCCAGCAGCTTAGCGCTGGGGGGCTCTGGAAACACCATATATTTT
CASSLALGGSGNTIYF
>TRBJ1-5|-|TRBV6-1|-
TGTGCCAGCTATACCTTAGGGCAGGGTTTTCAGCCCCAGCATTTT
CASYTLGQGFQPQHF
>TRBJ1-1|-|TRBV20-1|-
TGCAGTGTCATTCTGACAGGCCGCCTGAACACTGAAGCTTTCTTT
CSVILTGRLNTEAFF
>TRBJ2-5|-|TRBV21-1|-
TGTGCCAGCAGCAAAAGGGAAAGCGGGAGAAGGTCGGAGACCCAGTACTTC
CASSKRESGRRSETQYF
>TRBJ2-7|-|TRBV20-1|-
TGCAGTGCAAGAGACAGAAACTCCTACAATGAGCAGTACTTC
CSARDRNSYNEQYF
>TRBJ2-5|TRBD2|TRBV6-2/TRBV6-3|-
TGTGCCAGCAGTTACCTACCTAGCGGGAGGTACTTC
CASSYLPSGRYF
>TRBJ2-1|TRBD2|TRBV29-1|-
TGCAGCGTCGGACTAGCGGGAAATGAATGGTTCTTC
CSVGLAGNEWFF
>TRBJ1-6|TRBD1|TRBV12-3/TRBV12-4|few
TGTGCCAGCAGTCCCCGACAGGGAGCCCTCCACTTT
CASSPRQGALHF